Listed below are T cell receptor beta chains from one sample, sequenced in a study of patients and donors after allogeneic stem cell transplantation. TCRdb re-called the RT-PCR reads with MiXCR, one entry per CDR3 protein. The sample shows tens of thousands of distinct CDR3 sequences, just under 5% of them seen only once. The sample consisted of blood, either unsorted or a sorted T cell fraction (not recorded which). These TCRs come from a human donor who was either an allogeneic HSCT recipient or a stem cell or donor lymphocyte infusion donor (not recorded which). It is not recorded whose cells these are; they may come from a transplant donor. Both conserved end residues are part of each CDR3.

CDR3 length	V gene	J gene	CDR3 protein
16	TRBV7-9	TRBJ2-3	CASSPPPGRKGDTQYF
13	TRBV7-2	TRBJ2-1	CASSPGLAGAQFF
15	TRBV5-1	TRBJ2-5	CASGRGSGGGETQYF
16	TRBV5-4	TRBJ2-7	CASSSEGLAGNYEQYF
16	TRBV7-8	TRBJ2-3	CATHASGRNLADTQYF
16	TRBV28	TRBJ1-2	CASTLGIGGAGYGYTF
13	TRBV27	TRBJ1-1	CASSLSTYQEAFF
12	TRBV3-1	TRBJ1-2	CASSQQIYGYTF
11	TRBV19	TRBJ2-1	CASTEQRRQFF
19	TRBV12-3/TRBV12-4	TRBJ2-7	CASSPPRRFLGRSSYEQYF
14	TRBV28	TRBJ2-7	CASSLSGALYEQYF
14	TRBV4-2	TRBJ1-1	CASSQGYEGAEAFF
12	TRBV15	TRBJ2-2	CATSRETGELFF
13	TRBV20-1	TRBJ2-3	CSARDSRTDTQYF
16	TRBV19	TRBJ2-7	CASSPRGSGARYEQYF
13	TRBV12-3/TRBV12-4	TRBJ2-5	CASSTTGQETQYF
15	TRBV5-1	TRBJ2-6	CASSLVPSGANVLTF
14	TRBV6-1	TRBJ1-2	CASVNRVAVVGYTF
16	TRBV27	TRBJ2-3	CASSLLWQEEGDTQYF
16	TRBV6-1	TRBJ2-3	CASTPLAGGPTDTQYF
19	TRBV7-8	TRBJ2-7	CASSPHRLAGGLSSYEQYF
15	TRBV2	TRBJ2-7	CASSEVEGASGEQYF
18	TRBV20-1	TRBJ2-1	CSARDLASGGTSYNEQFF
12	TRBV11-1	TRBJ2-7	CASNPGGDEQYF
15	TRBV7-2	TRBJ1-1	CASSVDRGGNTEAFF
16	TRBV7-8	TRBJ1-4	CASSFGMRGGNEKLFF
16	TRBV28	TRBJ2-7	CASSLGTSGSRYEQYF
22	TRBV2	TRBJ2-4	CASSERSGRSPPITLAKNIQYF
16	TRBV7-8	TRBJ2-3	CASSLGARGYTDTQYF
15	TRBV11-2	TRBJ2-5	CASSRGSGYKETQYF
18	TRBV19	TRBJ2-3	CASSQGPSGTGSTDTQYF
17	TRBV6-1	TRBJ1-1	CASTHRGTGVLNTEAFF
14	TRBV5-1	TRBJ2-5	CASSLEGNGETQYF
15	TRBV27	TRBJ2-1	CASSLRLAGYNEQFF
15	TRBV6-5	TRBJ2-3	CASSYSQGPTDTQYF
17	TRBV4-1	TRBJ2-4	CASSQPTGQGTKNIQYF
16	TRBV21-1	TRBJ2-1	CASSKRSGRVWNEQFF
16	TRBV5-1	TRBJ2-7	CASSGGGGLLSYEQYF
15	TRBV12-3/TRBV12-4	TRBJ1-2	CASSPPSGPGGGYTF
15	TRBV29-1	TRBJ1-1	CSVGQGLYGDTEAFF
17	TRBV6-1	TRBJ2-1	CASSRDRGNTNYNEQFF
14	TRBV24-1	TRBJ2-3	CATSDRGREDTQYF
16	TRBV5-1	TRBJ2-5	CASSLAVAGGQETQYF